In its sample, the clone carrying this T cell receptor (beta chain) was seen once. Its matching antigen is unknown. The sample comes from a study of cytomegalovirus exposure and HLA in healthy donors. Study information: There were 117 million unique TCR beta sequences, drawn from roughly 200 million T cells, in an earlier analysis. Regarding the study as a whole: Despite most TCR sequences being rare, some public TCRs occurred in many donors.

The PCR contained 60 Vbeta and 13 Jbeta primers. The repertoire was sequenced with immunoSEQ multiplex PCR; TCRdb's copy has only in-frame clones and lacks some. The table includes about 160,000 clones, approximately 86% detected once. Germline V lookup: CDR1 SGHDN, CDR2 FVKESK. The CDR3 is made up of 16 amino acids. The V and J ends lost 3 bases and 2 bases, in that order; junction bases with no gene match: 7. Sequencing was carried out using PBMCs. The chain joins TRBV14 to TRBJ2-1, with TRBD2 identical over 7 bases. The receptor was isolated from a woman younger than 30 in good health and CMV-seronegative. The CDR3 region is CASSHLREATYNEQFF. For the CDR3, the DNA is TGTGCCAGCAGCCATCTCCGGGAGGCAACCTACAATGAGCAGTTCTTC. Full variable domain (missing parts from reference TRBV14 and TRBJ2-1): EAGVTQFPSHSVIEKGQTVTLRCDPISGHDNLYWYRRVMGKEIKFLLHFVKESKQDESGMPNNRFLAERTGGTYSTLKVQPAELEDSGVYFCASSHLREATYNEQFFGPGTRLTVL.